The 4 T cell receptor beta chains in this list originate from one sample, sequenced in a study of T-cell memory formation after mild COVID-19 (dated by TCRdb to about 2021). The library was made by 5' RACE. The instrument given in TCRdb is Illumina NovaSeq 6000. The public sequencing data were trimmed at Q25 with fastp and processed into clonotypes with MiXCR by TCRdb, which kept only in-frame beta chains. Rows with one shared CDR3 protein collapse into an entry with the most common genes and DNA. The sample has about 150,000 distinct CDR3 sequences on record, 13% of them singletons. The ten biggest clones cover about 3.3% of the sample. The specimen sequenced was PBMCs or a T cell subset sorted from them (not recorded which). These receptor sequences come from a man aged 18 to 30 who had mild COVID-19 (a few samples of this study predate the infection). The sample titles of this study are shuffled in the database, so cell type and time point are left out; the donor was told from shared clones.

This clonotype occurred a few times. The CDR3 here is CASSSNRDSKTQYF. The CDR3 nucleotides are TGTGCCAGCAGCTCAAACCGGGACAGCAAGACCCAGTACTTC. The genes are TRBV7-6 and TRBJ2-5, with 7 bases that match TRBD1. Germline CDR1 and CDR2: SGHVS and FNYEAQ. This CDR3 contains 14 residues. The V segment lost 4 bases and the J segment 6 bases; nucleotides outside the gene matches: 8. Variable domain in full (rest from reference TRBV7-6 and TRBJ2-5): GAGVSQSPRYKVTKRGQDVALRCDPISGHVSLYWYRQALGQGPEFLTYFNYEAQQDKSGLPNDRFSAERPEGSISTLTIQRTEQRDSAMYRCASSSNRDSKTQYFGPGTRLLVL.

Of note for this clonotype: A read error may account for a junction end that differs from germline. This chain joins TRBV24-1 and TRBJ2-1; 10 bases agree with TRBD1. This CDR3 region has 13 residues. The germline V gene has CDR1 KGHDR and CDR2 SFDVKD. The CDR3 nucleotides read TGTGGCACCGGGACAGGGGCGGTCAATGAGCAGTTCTTC. Amino acid sequence: CGTGTGAVNEQFF.

The chain uses TRBV20-1 and TRBJ2-1, with a tentative D call TRBD2 (5 bases). The CDR3 covers 12 residues. The V end lost 2 bases, the J end lost 8 bases, and 10 bases lay between the germline ends. Germline assignment: CDR1 DFQATT and CDR2 SNEGSKA (reference sequence). This CDR3 is CSARYLADEQFF. The CDR3 DNA is TGCAGTGCTAGATATCTAGCCGATGAGCAGTTCTTC.

This clonotype appeared a few times. The V gene is TRBV4-2, the J gene TRBJ2-2; 12 bases line up with TRBD2. Losses at the gene ends were 4 bases for V and 0 bases for J; bases not matched to a gene: 3. Looked up from germline, CDR1 is LGHNA and CDR2 is YNFKEQ. The CDR3 is made up of 17 amino acids. DNA of the CDR3: TGTGCCAGCAGCCCCCTAGCGGGGGGGCCGAACACCGGGGAGCTGTTTTTT. Protein: CASSPLAGGPNTGELFF.